This T cell receptor beta chain is from a study of cytomegalovirus exposure and HLA in healthy donors. The method was immunoSEQ multiplex PCR; TCRdb's version includes in-frame clones alone and lacks a portion of them. The data contain about 130,000 clones, roughly 89% of them singletons. The germline V gene has CDR1 SQVTM and CDR2 ANQGSEA. Deletions cut 7 bases from V and 2 bases from J, with 14 bases between. The CDR3 has 13 residues. Sequenced: PBMCs. The V call is TRBV29-1, the J call TRBJ2-5; D is undetermined. The clonotype was recovered from a woman between 18 and 29 years old in good health and CMV-seronegative. CDR3 in DNA: TGCAGCGCCTGCCGTCCGGAGCAAGAGACCCAGTACTTC. It is translated as CSACRPEQETQYF. The full variable domain, in which reference TRBV29-1 and TRBJ2-5 provide the parts outside the CDR3, is SAVISQKPSRDICQRGTSLTIQCQVDSQVTMMFWYRQQPGQSLTLIATANQGSEATYESGFVIDKFPISRPNLTFSTLTVSNMSPEDSSIYLCSACRPEQETQYFGPGTRLLVL.